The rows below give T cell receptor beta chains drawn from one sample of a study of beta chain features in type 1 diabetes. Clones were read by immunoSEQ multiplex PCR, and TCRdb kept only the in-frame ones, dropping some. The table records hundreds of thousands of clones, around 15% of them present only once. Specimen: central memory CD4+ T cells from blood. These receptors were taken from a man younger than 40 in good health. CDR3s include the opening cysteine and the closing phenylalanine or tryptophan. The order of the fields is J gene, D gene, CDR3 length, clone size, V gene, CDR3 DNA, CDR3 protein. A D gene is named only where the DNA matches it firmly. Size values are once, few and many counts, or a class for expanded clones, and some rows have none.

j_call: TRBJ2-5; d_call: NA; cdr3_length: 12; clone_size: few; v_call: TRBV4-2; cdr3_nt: TGTGCCAGCAGCCTCATGGGAGAGACCCAGTACTTC; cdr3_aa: CASSLMGETQYF
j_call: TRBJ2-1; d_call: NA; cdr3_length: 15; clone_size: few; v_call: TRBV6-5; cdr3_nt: TGTGCCAGCAGTTTAAACTCCCCCTCCTACAATGAGCAGTTCTTC; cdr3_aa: CASSLNSPSYNEQFF
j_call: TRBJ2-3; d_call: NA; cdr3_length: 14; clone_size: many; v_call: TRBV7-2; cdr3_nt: TGTGCCAGCAGCTCCTACAATCTCATAGATACGCAGTATTTT; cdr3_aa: CASSSYNLIDTQYF
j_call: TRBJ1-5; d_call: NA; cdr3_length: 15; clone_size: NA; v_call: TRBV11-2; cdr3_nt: TGTGCCAGCAGCTTAGTTGGTACAGGGTATCAGCCCCAGCATTTT; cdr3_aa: CASSLVGTGYQPQHF
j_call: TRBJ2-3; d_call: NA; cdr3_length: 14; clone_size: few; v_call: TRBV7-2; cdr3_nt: TGTGCCAGCAGCCCGACCGGGACTCAGGGAGCGCAGTATTTT; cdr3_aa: CASSPTGTQGAQYF
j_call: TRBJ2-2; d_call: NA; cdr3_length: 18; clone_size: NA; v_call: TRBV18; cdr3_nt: TGTGCCAGCCCCCCGTTGGAGAGGATTGCTAGAAACACCGGGGAGCTGTTTTTT; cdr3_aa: CASPPLERIARNTGELFF
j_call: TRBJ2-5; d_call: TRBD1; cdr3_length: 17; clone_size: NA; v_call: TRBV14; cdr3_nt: TGTGCCAGCAGCCAAGACGGCCACAGGGGGCTTGGAGAGACCCAGTACTTC; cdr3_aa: CASSQDGHRGLGETQYF
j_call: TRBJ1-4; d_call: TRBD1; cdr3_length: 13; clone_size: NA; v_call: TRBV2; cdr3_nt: TGTGCCAGCAGTATTAGGGACAGAGAAAAACTGTTTTTT; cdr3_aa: CASSIRDREKLFF
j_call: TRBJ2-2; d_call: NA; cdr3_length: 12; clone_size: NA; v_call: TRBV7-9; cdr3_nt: TGTGCCAGCAGCCGAGTTACCGGGGAGCTGTTTTTT; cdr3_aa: CASSRVTGELFF
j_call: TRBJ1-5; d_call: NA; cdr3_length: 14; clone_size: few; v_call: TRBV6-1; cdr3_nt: TGTGCCAGCAGCTCAGGTTATAGCAATCAGCCCCAGCATTTT; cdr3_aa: CASSSGYSNQPQHF
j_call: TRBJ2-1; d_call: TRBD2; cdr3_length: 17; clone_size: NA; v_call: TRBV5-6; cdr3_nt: TGTGCCAGCAGCTTAACCACCGGGACTAGCGTATACAATGAGCAGTTCTTC; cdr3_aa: CASSLTTGTSVYNEQFF
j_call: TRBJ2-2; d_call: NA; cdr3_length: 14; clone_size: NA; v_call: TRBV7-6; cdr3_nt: TGTGCCAGCAGCTTAGCCGTAGAGACCGGGGAGCTGTTTTTT; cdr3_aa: CASSLAVETGELFF
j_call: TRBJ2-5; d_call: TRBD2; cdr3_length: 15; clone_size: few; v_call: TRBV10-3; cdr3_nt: TGTGCCTCGGGTGGAGCGGGGGGTTTTGAGGAGACCCAGTACTTC; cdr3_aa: CASGGAGGFEETQYF
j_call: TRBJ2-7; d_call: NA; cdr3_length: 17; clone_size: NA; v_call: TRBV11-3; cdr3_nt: TGTGCCAGCAGCTTACCCTATGGATCTTACAGCTCCTACGAGCAGTACTTC; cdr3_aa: CASSLPYGSYSSYEQYF
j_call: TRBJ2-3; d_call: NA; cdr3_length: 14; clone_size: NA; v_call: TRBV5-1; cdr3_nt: TGCGCCAGCTTCGGGGGGCTTAGCACAGATACGCAGTATTTT; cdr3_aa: CASFGGLSTDTQYF
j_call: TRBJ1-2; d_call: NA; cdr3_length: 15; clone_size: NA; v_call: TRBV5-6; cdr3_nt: TGTGCCAGCAGCTTGGTCGTCGACAGGACCTATGGCTACACCTTC; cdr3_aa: CASSLVVDRTYGYTF
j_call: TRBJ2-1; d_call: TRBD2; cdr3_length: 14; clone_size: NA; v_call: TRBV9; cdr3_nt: TGTGCCAGCAGCGTTATGACTAGCGGGCATGAGCAGTTCTTC; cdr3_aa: CASSVMTSGHEQFF